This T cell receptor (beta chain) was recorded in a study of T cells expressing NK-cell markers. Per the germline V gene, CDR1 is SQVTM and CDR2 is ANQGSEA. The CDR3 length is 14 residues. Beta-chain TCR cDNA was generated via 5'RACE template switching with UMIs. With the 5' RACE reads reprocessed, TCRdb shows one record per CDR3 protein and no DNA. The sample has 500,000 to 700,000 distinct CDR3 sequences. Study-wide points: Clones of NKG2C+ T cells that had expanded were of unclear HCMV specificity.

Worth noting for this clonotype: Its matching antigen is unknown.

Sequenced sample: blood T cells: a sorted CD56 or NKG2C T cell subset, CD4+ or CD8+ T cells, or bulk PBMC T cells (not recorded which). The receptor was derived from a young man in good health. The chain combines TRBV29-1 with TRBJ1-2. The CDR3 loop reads CSVGIMDGDYGYTF.